Listed below are T cell receptor beta chains from one sample, sequenced in a study of immune evolution from preneoplasia to lung adenocarcinoma. Produced via immunoSEQ multiplex PCR; TCRdb's table is partial and in-frame only. Among about 9,900 clones listed, approximately 78% were seen once. The sequenced sample consisted of FFPE lung adenocarcinoma in situ tissue. The receptors shown here come from a person between 70 and 80 years old with lung adenocarcinoma. CDR3s include the opening cysteine and the closing phenylalanine or tryptophan. A D gene is named only where the DNA matches it firmly. Some rows have no size entry. The others give once, few or many, or a class for an expanded clone.

TRBJ1-1	NA	NA	TRBV11-2	CASSLYPETEAFF	TGTGCCAGCAGCTTATACCCGGAGACTGAAGCTTTCTTT
TRBJ1-5	NA	NA	TRBV28	CASSLESPPNQPQHF	TGTGCCAGCAGTTTAGAGTCTCCGCCCAATCAGCCCCAGCATTTT
TRBJ2-3	NA	TRBD1	TRBV19	CASSIRTGLNGEPRDTQYF	TGTGCCAGTAGTATCAGGACAGGGTTGAATGGGGAACCGAGAGATACGCAGTATTTT
TRBJ2-7	NA	TRBD2	TRBV11-2	CASSPSGGRAYEQYF	TGTGCCAGCAGCCCCAGTGGCGGGAGGGCCTACGAGCAGTACTTC
TRBJ2-7	NA	NA	TRBV5-1	CASSWGTFISYEQYF	TGCGCCAGCAGTTGGGGGACCTTTATATCCTACGAGCAGTACTTC
TRBJ2-5	NA	TRBD1	TRBV14	CASSQYGTAGETQYF	TGTGCCAGCAGCCAATATGGGACAGCTGGAGAGACCCAGTACTTC
TRBJ2-5	NA	NA	TRBV4-2	CASSQMGPAETQYF	TGTGCCAGCAGCCAAATGGGGCCTGCCGAGACCCAGTACTTC
TRBJ2-7	NA	TRBD2	TRBV19	CASSVLAGTRNAYEQYF	TGTGCCAGTAGTGTGCTAGCGGGGACTCGGAACGCCTACGAGCAGTACTTC
TRBJ1-2	NA	NA	TRBV30	CAWSVVGHGTYGYTF	TGTGCCTGGAGTGTTGTGGGACACGGGACCTATGGCTACACCTTC
TRBJ1-4	NA	NA	TRBV27	CASSFDGFGEKLFF	TGTGCCAGCAGTTTTGATGGGTTTGGGGAAAAACTGTTTTTT
TRBJ2-1	NA	TRBD1	TRBV29-1	CSVEDRDRGVGEQFF	TGCAGCGTTGAAGATCGCGACAGGGGAGTAGGTGAGCAGTTCTTC
TRBJ2-1	NA	NA	TRBV5-5	CASSLAGGEQFF	TGTGCCAGCAGCTTGGCCGGGGGTGAGCAGTTCTTC
TRBJ2-1	NA	NA	TRBV7-2	CASSRRGPGNEQFF	TGTGCCAGCAGTCGGCGGGGGCCCGGCAATGAGCAGTTCTTC
TRBJ1-5	NA	NA	TRBV5-6	CASSVGGLDSNQPQHF	TGTGCCAGCAGCGTAGGAGGCCTTGATAGCAATCAGCCCCAGCATTTT
TRBJ1-2	NA	NA	TRBV27	CASSRVGYGYTF	TGTGCCAGCAGCCGGGTAGGATATGGCTACACCTTC
TRBJ1-5	few	TRBD1	TRBV6-5	CASSYNRGQPQHF	TGTGCCAGCAGTTATAACAGGGGCCAGCCCCAGCATTTT
TRBJ1-3	NA	NA	TRBV5-1	CASSLVGNGVPRNTIYF	TGCGCCAGCAGCTTGGTGGGGAATGGGGTTCCAAGAAACACCATATATTTT
TRBJ1-1	NA	NA	TRBV28	CATTQFNNKAREAFF	TGTGCCACTACACAGTTTAATAATAAGGCACGCGAAGCTTTCTTT
TRBJ1-6	NA	NA	TRBV19	CASRGAIPVIHF	TGTGCCAGTAGAGGTGCCATTCCAGTCATCCACTTT
TRBJ1-4	NA	TRBD1	TRBV2	CASSADRGSEKLFF	TGTGCCAGCAGCGCAGACAGGGGAAGTGAAAAACTGTTTTTT
TRBJ1-1	NA	TRBD1	TRBV29-1	CSVFPTGGKNTEAFF	TGCAGCGTTTTTCCGACAGGGGGCAAAAACACTGAAGCTTTCTTT
TRBJ1-2	NA	TRBD1	TRBV29-1	CSAPFDRGIYGYTF	TGCAGCGCTCCATTTGACAGGGGGATCTATGGCTACACCTTC
TRBJ1-3	NA	NA	TRBV7-6	CASSLGGRNTIYF	TGTGCCAGCAGCTTGGGGGGCCGGAACACCATATATTTT
TRBJ2-7	NA	NA	TRBV7-9	CASSLVGSSYEQYF	TGTGCCAGCAGCTTAGTAGGCAGTTCCTACGAGCAGTACTTC
TRBJ2-1	few	NA	TRBV20-1	CSAPLGVEFF	TGCAGTGCCCCCCTAGGGGTGGAGTTCTTC
TRBJ1-2	NA	TRBD1	TRBV5-4	CASSSTSSTGGYGYTF	TGTGCCAGCAGCTCAACCTCCTCGACAGGGGGTTATGGCTACACCTTC
TRBJ2-2	NA	TRBD2	TRBV4-1	CASSHGARGGNTGELFF	TGCGCCAGCAGCCATGGTGCTCGGGGGGGGAACACCGGGGAGCTGTTTTTT
TRBJ2-7	NA	NA	TRBV5-1	CASSLAGSREQYF	TGCGCCAGCAGCTTGGCGGGCTCCCGCGAGCAGTACTTC
TRBJ2-5	NA	TRBD1	TRBV30	CAWRLTGGQETQYF	TGTGCCTGGAGGTTGACAGGGGGTCAAGAGACCCAGTACTTC
TRBJ2-3	NA	TRBD1	TRBV5-1	CASSLGWTGSGGPTDTQYF	TGCGCCAGCAGCTTGGGGTGGACAGGGTCTGGGGGACCCACAGATACGCAGTATTTT
TRBJ1-1	NA	TRBD1	TRBV5-4	CASSAQTGAFRTEAFF	TGTGCCAGCAGCGCGCAGACAGGGGCTTTTCGGACTGAAGCTTTCTTT
TRBJ2-3	NA	NA	TRBV6-6	CASRYTDTQYF	TGTGCCAGCAGGTACACAGATACGCAGTATTTT
TRBJ1-6	NA	NA	TRBV2	CAKQEQGMDNSPLHF	TGTGCCAAGCAGGAGCAGGGGATGGATAATTCACCCCTCCACTTT
TRBJ1-2	NA	NA	TRBV4-1	CASSHPRTRFGGYTF	TGCGCCAGCAGCCACCCACGGACAAGGTTCGGTGGCTACACCTTC
TRBJ1-2	NA	NA	TRBV11-2	CASIPLGGKNGYTF	TGTGCCAGCATCCCCCTAGGAGGGAAGAATGGCTACACCTTC
TRBJ2-1	NA	NA	TRBV27	CASSLQGGYNEQFF	TGTGCCAGCAGTTTACAGGGAGGCTACAATGAGCAGTTCTTC
TRBJ2-1	NA	NA	TRBV6-4	CASSHPSRNYNEQFF	TGTGCCAGCAGTCACCCGTCCCGGAACTACAATGAGCAGTTCTTC
TRBJ2-3	NA	NA	TRBV5-1	CASSLDAGRNTDTQYF	TGCGCCAGCAGCTTGGACGCAGGGAGAAACACAGATACGCAGTATTTT
TRBJ1-1	NA	TRBD1	TRBV18	CASSPRQGAGTEAFF	TGTGCCAGCTCACCACGTCAGGGGGCCGGGACTGAAGCTTTCTTT
TRBJ2-7	few	NA	TRBV7-2	CASSPIYEQYF	TGTGCCAGCAGCCCTATATACGAGCAGTACTTC